These 18 T cell receptor beta chains share one sample of origin, sequenced in a study of T cell repertoires in cytomegalovirus infection. TCRdb used MiXCR to reprocess the reads, holding one entry per CDR3 protein. The data hold 200,000 to 300,000 distinct CDR3 sequences, with 12% observed a single time. Sequences were obtained from PBMCs. Source of these receptors: a human donor in good health (CMV status not recorded). Some clones in this sample may be carry-over from other donors' samples.

This clonotype was detected only a few times. The CDR3 here is CASSMGGDSYEQYF. CDR3 coding DNA: TGCGCCAGCAGCATGGGAGGAGACTCCTACGAGCAGTACTTC. This chain joins TRBV23-1 and TRBJ2-7; possibly TRBD2 for D (6 bases). TRBV23-1 is an open reading frame whose function is uncertain. This CDR3 is built from 14 residues. Trimming pared 6 bases from V and 0 bases from J, leaving 12 bases between.

The sample holds many counts of this clonotype. The chain recombines TRBV20-1 with TRBJ1-4; D is perhaps TRBD1 (5 bases). Germline V gives CDR1 DFQATT, CDR2 SNEGSKA (reference sequence). The CDR3 is made up of 14 amino acids. Trimming left V 0 bases short and J 4 bases short, with 9 bases between. The CDR3 loop reads CSARDWDGNEKLFF. Written as DNA, the CDR3 is TGCAGTGCTAGAGATTGGGACGGTAATGAAAAACTGTTTTTT.

This sequence joins TRBV6-6 and TRBJ2-1; 8 bases are shared with TRBD1. Trimming removed 5 bases from V and 3 bases from J; junction bases left unmatched: 9. This CDR3 region has 16 residues. Germline V gene lookup returns CDR1 MNHNY and CDR2 SVGAGI (reference sequence). In nucleotides, the CDR3 is TGTGCCAGCAGTCGGGCCGGGACAGGAGGCTACAATGAGCAGTTCTTC. The encoded protein is CASSRAGTGGYNEQFF.

This clonotype was recorded at least ten times. V gene TRBV7-6 combines with J gene TRBJ1-1, with D unresolved. Looked up from germline, CDR1 is SGHVS and CDR2 is FNYEAQ. This CDR3 comprises 13 residues. Trimming cost V 2 bases and J 3 bases, with 7 bases left between them. Here the CDR3 DNA reads TGTGCCAGCAGCTTAAAGACGGACACTGAAGCTTTCTTT. It yields the protein CASSLKTDTEAFF.

This chain connects TRBV5-1 to TRBJ1-1, with D unclear. The V and J ends lost 5 bases and 1 base respectively, with 6 bases between them. Germline values: CDR1 SGHRS, CDR2 YFSETQ. The CDR3 has 12 amino acids. DNA of the CDR3: TGCGCCAGCAGGAGAGAGAACACTGAAGCTTTCTTT. Protein product: CASRRENTEAFF.

This clonotype was counted many times. The chain couples TRBV28 to TRBJ1-1; D gene unclear. CDR3 size: 13 residues. CDR1 is MDHEN and CDR2 is SYDVKM in the germline V gene. V lost 6 bases and J lost 1, with 9 bases in between. In DNA, the CDR3 is TGTGCCAGCAGGAGCGGGAAGAACACTGAAGCTTTCTTT. Its protein is CASRSGKNTEAFF.

J is TRBJ2-1 and V is TRBV20-1; TRBD2 matches 8 bases. The germline V gene encodes CDR1 DFQATT and CDR2 SNEGSKA (reference sequence). The CDR3 has 11 amino acids. J gave up 10 bases and V 5 bases, and 4 bases lay outside the gene matches. The CDR3 here is CSAGRGGEQFF. The CDR3 DNA sequence: TGCAGTGCTGGTCGGGGGGGGGAGCAGTTCTTC.

This clonotype was seen a few times. CDR3 coding DNA: TGTGCCAGCTGCCCAAGGGAAAACTATGGCTACACCTTC. Protein sequence: CASCPRENYGYTF. The genes are TRBV2 and TRBJ1-2; no clear D gene. V lost 8 bases and J lost 2, with 12 bases in between. The germline gives CDR1 SNHLY, CDR2 FYNNEI. CDR3 length: 13 amino acids.

The chain employs TRBV4-3 and TRBJ1-1; no reliable D call. The V end lost 4 bases, the J end lost 3 bases, and 9 bases lay between the germline ends. Germline V gene sequence: CDR1 LGHNA, CDR2 YSLEER. The CDR3 length is 13 residues. CDR3 in amino acids: CASSRVGYTEAFF. CDR3 in DNA: TGCGCCAGCAGCCGAGTAGGGTACACTGAAGCTTTCTTT.

This clonotype was seen ten or more times. This chain uses TRBV5-4 with TRBJ1-1; maybe TRBD1 (5 bases). With 4 bases removed from V and 1 base from J, the gap between germline ends came to 17 bases. Germline V lookup: CDR1 SGHNT, CDR2 YYREEE (reference sequence). The CDR3 sequence is 16 residues long. The CDR3 reads CASSPGRTTGNTEAFF. In DNA, the CDR3 is TGTGCCAGCAGCCCGGGACGTACCACGGGGAACACTGAAGCTTTCTTT.

V usage is TRBV28 and J usage is TRBJ2-7, with 7 bases identical to TRBD1. This CDR3 has 13 residues. The germline V gene encodes CDR1 MDHEN and CDR2 SYDVKM. V dropped 5 bases and J dropped 4; count of bases not matched to a gene: 5. CDR3: CASSPTGEYEQYF. The CDR3, as DNA: TGTGCCAGCAGTCCTACAGGGGAATACGAGCAGTACTTC.

This clonotype appeared many times. V is TRBV15 and J is TRBJ2-1, with D perhaps TRBD2 (5 bases). V was clipped by 0 bases and J by 10 bases, with 10 bases between them. The CDR3 has 13 amino acids. Germline loops: CDR1 LNHNV, CDR2 YYDKDF (reference sequence). The DNA for the CDR3 is TGTGCCACCAGCAGAGATCGGTGGAGGGAGCAGTTCTTC. Protein: CATSRDRWREQFF.

The gene calls are TRBV24-1 and TRBJ2-1; 7 nucleotides agree with TRBD2. The J segment lost 6 bases and the V segment lost 6 bases, leaving 4 bases of the junction unmatched. The CDR3 loop spans 13 amino acids. Germline CDR1 KGHDR, CDR2 SFDVKD. The DNA of the CDR3 is TGTGCCACCAGTCGCCCTAGCGGCAATGAGCAGTTCTTC. Amino acids: CATSRPSGNEQFF.

There are many counts of this clonotype. The V and J genes are TRBV7-2 and TRBJ1-2, with TRBD1 identical over 7 bases. CDR1 SGHTA and CDR2 FQGNSA come from the germline V gene. V lost 0 bases and J lost 4; bases outside the gene matches: 5. The CDR3 has 15 residues. CDR3 residues: CASSLALRDSYGYTF. The DNA for the CDR3 is TGTGCCAGCAGCTTAGCCCTAAGGGACAGCTATGGCTACACCTTC.

This clonotype was recorded a few times. The chain couples TRBV5-4 to TRBJ2-3; D is possibly TRBD1 or TRBD2 (6 bases each). From germline, CDR1 is SGHNT and CDR2 YYREEE (reference sequence). The CDR3 is made up of 16 amino acids. V was cut by 2 bases and J by 6 bases, with 19 bases left in between. Written as DNA, the CDR3 is TGTGCCAGCAGCTTACGGGGGCGGTCTCAAACGGATACGCAGTATTTT. Protein product: CASSLRGRSQTDTQYF.

This clonotype was detected ten times or more. The chain has TRBV6-1 and TRBJ2-1, with D unresolved. Trimming removed 8 bases at V and 7 bases at J, with 12 bases between. The germline CDR1 and CDR2 sequences are MNHNS and SASEGT. This CDR3 has 12 amino acids. This chain's CDR3 is CASGQARNEQFF. The CDR3 DNA is TGTGCCAGCGGCCAGGCTCGGAATGAGCAGTTCTTC.

The rearrangement uses TRBV6-5 and TRBJ1-1; 7 bases line up with TRBD1. This CDR3 is built from 14 residues. J was trimmed by 6 bases and V by 6 bases; bases with no gene match: 10. CDR1 and CDR2 from the germline V gene are MNHEY and SVGAGI. This CDR3 is CASSKGGGTPEAFF. CDR3 coding DNA: TGTGCCAGCAGCAAAGGAGGGGGCACACCTGAAGCTTTCTTT.

At least ten counts were recorded for this clonotype. The chain uses TRBV7-2 and TRBJ2-7; D not resolved. Germline V lookup: CDR1 SGHTA, CDR2 FQGNSA. The CDR3 has 15 residues. V was clipped by 5 bases and J by 0 bases, with 14 bases between them. The CDR3 is CASSPDTLSSYEQYF. CDR3 sequence (DNA): TGTGCCAGCAGCCCCGACACCTTGAGCTCCTACGAGCAGTACTTC.